The 21 T cell receptor beta chains reported below all come from one sample, sequenced in a study of cytomegalovirus exposure and HLA in healthy donors. TCRdb keeps only in-frame clones here, not all; method: immunoSEQ multiplex PCR. In the table there are over 200,000 clones, roughly 91% of which are singletons. The sample was PBMCs. These receptor sequences come from a woman aged 25 to 39 in good health and CMV-seronegative.

The genes are TRBV6-5 and TRBJ2-5; the D is unclear. Germline V lookup: CDR1 MNHEY, CDR2 SVGAGI. Between the trimmed V and J ends, which lost 8 bases and 4 bases, there was a span of 5 bases. The CDR3 is 10 amino acids. CDR3 region: CASGTETQYF. The CDR3 DNA is TGTGCCAGCGGTACAGAGACCCAGTACTTC.

V gene TRBV2 combines with J gene TRBJ2-7; D is ambiguous. Deletions cut 1 base from V and 2 bases from J, with 12 bases between. Germline V gene lookup returns CDR1 SNHLY and CDR2 FYNNEI. The CDR3 runs 15 residues. DNA of the CDR3: TGTGCCAGCAGTGAAGATCCCCGGGCCCCCTACGAGCAGTACTTC. It codes for CASSEDPRAPYEQYF.

This clone is a singleton in its sample. The chain recombines TRBV15 with TRBJ2-7; 10 bases agree with TRBD2. There are 15 residues in the CDR3. Germline CDR1 reads LNHNV; CDR2 reads YYDKDF (reference sequence). J was trimmed by 6 bases and V by 0 bases; bases with no gene match: 5. CDR3 sequence reads: CATSREASGSLEQYF. The CDR3 DNA reads TGTGCCACCAGCAGAGAGGCTAGCGGGAGTCTCGAGCAGTACTTC.

This chain connects TRBV20-1 to TRBJ2-5, with 7 bases aligning to TRBD2. Losses at the gene ends were 3 bases for V and 5 bases for J; bases not matched to a gene: 0. This CDR3 contains 11 residues. Per germline, CDR1 DFQATT and CDR2 SNEGSKA (reference sequence). Here the CDR3 DNA reads TGCAGTGCTAGGGGGGGGGAGACCCAGTACTTC. Protein: CSARGGETQYF.

The V and J genes are TRBV5-6 and TRBJ2-7, with D perhaps TRBD1 (5 bases). The ends were cut back, 3 bases at V and 0 bases at J, with 13 bases in the middle. Germline V gene data show CDR1 as SGHDT and CDR2 as YYEEEE. The CDR3 contains 15 residues. For the CDR3, the DNA is TGTGCCAGCAGCTCTCCGCCGGACAACTCCTACGAGCAGTACTTC. Amino acid sequence: CASSSPPDNSYEQYF.

This chain joins TRBV5-4 and TRBJ1-5; 7 bases fit TRBD1. This CDR3 comprises 15 residues. The V and J ends lost 1 base and 0 bases, in that order; junction bases with no gene match: 1. Germline CDR1 is SGHNT and CDR2 is YYREEE (reference sequence). The CDR3 reads CASSLTGDSNQPQHF. DNA for the CDR3: TGTGCCAGCAGCTTGACAGGGGATAGCAATCAGCCCCAGCATTTT.

The V and J genes are TRBV6-5 and TRBJ1-2; D is unresolved. The ends were cut back, 0 bases at V and 6 bases at J, with 5 bases in the middle. CDR3 size: 12 residues. CDR1 and CDR2 from the germline V gene are MNHEY and SVGAGI. The CDR3 is CASSYSGNGYTF. DNA of the CDR3: TGTGCCAGCAGTTACTCGGGCAATGGCTACACCTTC.

The chain recombines TRBV11-3 with TRBJ1-1; tentatively, D is TRBD1 (6 bases). The CDR3 runs to 12 residues. V was trimmed by 7 bases and J by 8 bases, leaving 14 bases between them. CDR1 and CDR2 from the germline V gene are SGHNT and YENEEA. Written as DNA, the CDR3 is TGTGCCAGCATTGACAGGTCGGGCGAAGCTTTCTTT. Its translation is CASIDRSGEAFF.

The V call is TRBV5-1, the J call TRBJ2-3; no clear D. The CDR3 spans 15 residues. In germline, CDR1 is SGHRS, CDR2 YFSETQ. The germline V and J ends were trimmed by 0 bases and 1 base, with 9 bases remaining between them. The CDR3 nucleotides are TGCGCCAGCAGCTTGGCCCCCTCGGGCACAGATACGCAGTATTTT. This translates into CASSLAPSGTDTQYF. Filled out from reference TRBV5-1 and TRBJ2-3, the complete variable domain reads KAGVTQTPRYLIKTRGQQVTLSCSPISGHRSVSWYQQTPGQGLQFLFEYFSETQRNKGNFPGRFSGRQFSNSRSEMNVSTLELGDSALYLCASSLAPSGTDTQYFGPGTRLTVL.

This clone was seen only once. The V call is TRBV7-6, the J call TRBJ2-7, with TRBD1 as a possible D gene (5 bases). CDR3 length equals 16 residues. The ends were cut back, 1 base at V and 2 bases at J, with 15 bases in the middle. Germline CDR1 and CDR2: SGHVS and FNYEAQ. CDR3: CASSLGSGLFTYEQYF. The CDR3, as DNA: TGTGCCAGCAGCTTAGGGTCAGGGTTATTCACCTACGAGCAGTACTTC. Filled out from reference TRBV7-6 and TRBJ2-7, the complete variable domain reads GAGVSQSPRYKVTKRGQDVALRCDPISGHVSLYWYRQALGQGPEFLTYFNYEAQQDKSGLPNDRFSAERPEGSISTLTIQRTEQRDSAMYRCASSLGSGLFTYEQYFGPGTRLTVT.

The chain has TRBV20-1 and TRBJ2-3; D is unclear. Trimming pared 7 bases from V and 6 bases from J, leaving 11 bases between. Germline V gene data show CDR1 as DFQATT and CDR2 as SNEGSKA (reference sequence). CDR3 length equals 11 residues. The CDR3 sequence: CSVGYVDTQYF. CDR3 DNA sequence: TGCAGTGTTGGGTATGTCGATACGCAGTATTTT.

Written as DNA, the CDR3 is TGTGCCAGCAGCCCGATGAGGGTAGCTGAAGCTTTCTTT. Protein product: CASSPMRVAEAFF. The genes are TRBV9 and TRBJ1-1, with no clear D. V gave up 4 bases and J gave up 6 bases, with 13 bases separating them. Per the germline V gene, CDR1 is SGDLS and CDR2 is YYNGEE. This CDR3 spans 13 amino acids.

V and J are TRBV27 and TRBJ2-1; unclear D gene. In germline, CDR1 is MNHEY, CDR2 SMNVEV (reference sequence). Trimming took off 5 bases at V and 0 bases at J, with 11 bases between the two ends. The CDR3 runs 15 residues. CDR3 protein: CASSLSISSYNEQFF. The CDR3, as DNA: TGTGCCAGCAGTCTCTCAATAAGCTCCTACAATGAGCAGTTCTTC.

This clone was recorded only once. The V gene is TRBV28, the J gene TRBJ1-4; D gene uncertain. CDR1 MDHEN and CDR2 SYDVKM come from the germline V gene. CDR3 size: 13 residues. Between the trimmed V and J ends, which lost 6 bases and 8 bases, there was a span of 13 bases. The CDR3 region is CASRGGFLEKLFF. The CDR3, as DNA: TGTGCCAGCAGGGGTGGTTTTTTAGAAAAACTGTTTTTT.

The chain has TRBV4-3 and TRBJ2-1, with a weak D call TRBD2 (5 bases). Trimming pared 4 bases from V and 8 bases from J, leaving 15 bases between. Germline lookup yields CDR1 LGHNA and CDR2 YSLEER. This CDR3 has 14 residues. In DNA, the CDR3 is TGCGCCAGCAGCCCAGGAACTACGGGGTATGAGCAGTTCTTC. Translating it yields CASSPGTTGYEQFF.

The chain is built from TRBV10-3 and TRBJ2-7; D is unclear. CDR1 is ENHRY and CDR2 is SYGVKD in the germline V gene. This CDR3 is built from 16 residues. V was trimmed by 3 bases and J by 3 bases, leaving 18 bases between them. In DNA form, the CDR3 reads TGTGCCATCAGTGAAGACAATGGCCAGGCCTTCTACGAGCAGTACTTC. Translated, it gives CAISEDNGQAFYEQYF.

The chain combines TRBV28 with TRBJ2-1; no clear D gene. Deletions cut 2 bases from V and 8 bases from J, with 19 bases between. The CDR3 has 16 residues. CDR1 MDHEN and CDR2 SYDVKM come from the germline V gene. CDR3 DNA: TGTGCCAGCAGTTTAACCGGGCAAACCGGATGGGATGAGCAGTTCTTC. Encoded protein: CASSLTGQTGWDEQFF.

The rearrangement joins TRBV5-6 to TRBJ2-7, with 11 positions matching TRBD2. Per germline, CDR1 SGHDT and CDR2 YYEEEE. V shed 5 bases, J shed 6 bases, and the junction held 7 bases outside the gene matches. This CDR3 comprises 14 residues. CDR3 nucleotides: TGTGCCAGCAGGATACTAGCGGGAGCCATCGAGCAGTACTTC. Translation gives CASRILAGAIEQYF.

The rearrangement uses TRBV6-5 and TRBJ1-5, with D uncertain. The CDR3 is made up of 13 amino acids. CDR1 MNHEY and CDR2 SVGAGI come from the germline V gene. Trimming cost V 5 bases and J 9 bases, with 14 bases left between them. CDR3 coding DNA: TGTGCCAGCAGTCGACAAGGTGGTGGGCCCCAGCATTTT. Amino acid sequence: CASSRQGGGPQHF.

The genes are TRBV30 and TRBJ2-1; 9 bases map to TRBD2. Germline CDR1 is GTSNPN and CDR2 is SVGIG (reference sequence). The ends lost 0 bases at V and 15 bases at J; junction bases unmatched: 6. CDR3 length: 12 residues. In DNA form, the CDR3 reads TGTGCCTGGAGTGTCCTAGCGGGATGGATGTTCTTC. This sequence encodes CAWSVLAGWMFF.

The chain links TRBV11-2 to TRBJ2-7, with a tentative D call TRBD2 (5 bases). The CDR3 loop spans 15 amino acids. Germline V CDR1 and CDR2: SGHAT, FQNNGV. Trimming took off 1 base at V and 6 bases at J, with 16 bases between the two ends. DNA for the CDR3: TGTGCCAGCAGCTTAGGTGACACCTCCCGGGGCGAGCAGTACTTC. Protein product: CASSLGDTSRGEQYF.